Given below is one T cell receptor beta chain in context. Its antigen is unknown. The same CDR3 can be traced to other DNA sequences in this sample. The data are from a study of shared clonotypes between healthy human individuals. Study-level information: The donor pool was made up of a couple of women and three men aged 18 to 49. Researchers assigned three CD4 naive, three CD4 memory, two CD8 naive and one CD8 memory plate to each donor.

Findings of the study overall: Relative to clonotypes present in all four donors, those not shared had lower generation probabilities. Estimated clonotype richness was generally higher in naive than memory subsets.

Naivety among CD8 cells was defined by CD45RO negativity and positive CCR7 selection, thereby excluding terminally differentiated effector memory CD45RA+ cells. The CDR3 has 16 amino acids. Germline-derived CDR1 and CDR2 are SEHNR and FQNEAQ (reference sequence). Trimming at V came to 1 base and at J to 6 bases, leaving 8 bases not matched to a gene. Some clones are missing from TCRdb's copy, which holds only in-frame ones; the method was immunoSEQ multiplex PCR. The sample has roughly 2.1 million clones, approximately 94% seen once. The sample was naive CD8+ T cells from PBMCs. The source of this sequence is a man between 18 and 35 years old in good health. Some clones in this sample may be carry-over from other donors' samples. The chain links TRBV7-9 to TRBJ2-3, with 9 nucleotides matching TRBD2. The CDR3 bases are TGTGCCAGCAGCTTAGTACTCGCGGGAGGGGCGGATACGCAGTATTTT. Translated, it gives CASSLVLAGGADTQYF.